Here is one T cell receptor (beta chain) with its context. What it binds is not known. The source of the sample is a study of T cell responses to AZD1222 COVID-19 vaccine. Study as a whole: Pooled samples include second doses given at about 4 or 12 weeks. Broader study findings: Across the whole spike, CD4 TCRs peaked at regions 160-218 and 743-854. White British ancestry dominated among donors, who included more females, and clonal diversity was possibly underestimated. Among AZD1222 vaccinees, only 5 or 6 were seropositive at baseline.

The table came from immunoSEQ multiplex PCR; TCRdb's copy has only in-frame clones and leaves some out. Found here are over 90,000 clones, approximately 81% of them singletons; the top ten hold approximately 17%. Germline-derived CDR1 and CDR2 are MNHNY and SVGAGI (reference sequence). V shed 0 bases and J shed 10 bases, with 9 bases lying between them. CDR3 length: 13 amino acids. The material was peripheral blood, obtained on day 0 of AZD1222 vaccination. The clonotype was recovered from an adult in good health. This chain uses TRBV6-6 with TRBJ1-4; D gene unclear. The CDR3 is CASSYSQEGKLFF. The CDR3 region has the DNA TGTGCCAGCAGTTACTCTCAGGAGGGAAAACTGTTTTTT.